These 14 T cell receptor beta chains were all obtained from the same sample, sequenced in a study of shared clonotypes between healthy human individuals. Only in-frame clones appear in the TCRdb table, and some are missing; sequencing was by immunoSEQ multiplex PCR. Of some 1 million clones in the sample, around 76% were seen once. Specimen: memory CD4+ T cells sorted from blood. Subset given: CD45RA-negative fraction. The receptors come from a man between 18 and 35 years old in good health.

This chain joins TRBV30 and TRBJ2-4, with D unresolved. This CDR3 contains 12 residues. Trimming stripped 3 bases from V and 0 bases from J, with 3 bases between. Germline V lookup: CDR1 GTSNPN, CDR2 SVGIG (reference sequence). CDR3 DNA sequence: TGTGCCTGGAGAGGAGCCAAAAACATTCAGTACTTC. Translation gives CAWRGAKNIQYF.

The CDR3 nucleotides are TGTGCCAGCAGCTTACTTGTCGGGGAGCTGTTTTTT. Its translation: CASSLLVGELFF. J is TRBJ2-2 and V is TRBV11-2, with unresolved D. Germline V gene sequence: CDR1 SGHAT, CDR2 FQNNGV. The CDR3 covers 12 residues. V lost 2 bases and J lost 7, with 5 bases in between.

The sample holds one count of this clone. The chain combines TRBV19 with TRBJ2-7, with D unresolved. V shed 11 bases and J shed 3 bases, with 20 bases lying between them. Germline loops: CDR1 LNHDA, CDR2 SQIVND (reference sequence). CDR3 length equals 14 residues. Here the CDR3 DNA reads TGTGCCCTTACCGCAGTGCTATTAGTCTACGAGCAGTACTTC. Translating it yields CALTAVLLVYEQYF.

This clone has only a few counts. The rearrangement joins TRBV4-1 to TRBJ2-3; 7 nucleotides align to TRBD2. The CDR3 has 17 amino acids. In germline, CDR1 is MGHRA, CDR2 YSYEKL. V shed 1 base, J shed 2 bases, and the junction held 9 bases outside the gene matches. CDR3: CASSQGGRRGNTDTQYF. In DNA form, the CDR3 reads TGCGCCAGCAGCCAAGGGGGCCGGCGGGGGAACACAGATACGCAGTATTTT.

The chain uses TRBV30 and TRBJ2-7, with D maybe TRBD2 (6 bases). The CDR3 consists of 13 residues. Looked up from germline, CDR1 is GTSNPN and CDR2 is SVGIG (reference sequence). The V end was cut by 2 bases, the J end by 0 bases, with 8 bases between. The CDR3 is CAWSLANSYEQYF. DNA of the CDR3: TGTGCCTGGAGTCTAGCGAACTCCTACGAGCAGTACTTC.

Concerning this clone itself: A much larger clone is a single base away; this may be a read error. V gene TRBV7-3 combines with J gene TRBJ2-3; tentatively, D is TRBD1 (5 bases). In germline, CDR1 is SGHTA, CDR2 FQGTGA. The CDR3 consists of 13 residues. The ends were cut back, 5 bases at V and 2 bases at J, with 8 bases in the middle. Here the CDR3 reads CASSRQTTDTQYF. The CDR3 DNA follows: TGTGCCAGCAGCCGACAGACCACAGATACGCAGTATTTT.

Regarding this clone: Other DNA sequences from this sample encode an identical CDR3 as well. The chain has TRBV5-8 and TRBJ2-3; D is uncertain. The germline V gene has CDR1 SGHTS and CDR2 YDEGEE. V was pared by 2 bases and J by 6 bases, with 4 bases between. The CDR3 contains 11 residues. The CDR3 spells CASSLSDTQYF. CDR3 in DNA: TGTGCCAGCAGCTTATCCGATACGCAGTATTTT.

The gene calls are TRBV7-3 and TRBJ2-1; 9 positions agree with TRBD1. This CDR3 region has 15 residues. The germline CDR1 and CDR2 sequences are SGHTA and FQGTGA. After removal of 3 bases from V and 5 bases from J, the junction contained 5 bases not matched to a gene. CDR3 nucleotide sequence: TGTGCCAGCAGCTTTTCAGGACAGGGGAACAATGAGCAGTTCTTC. Translation: CASSFSGQGNNEQFF. Using reference TRBV7-3 and TRBJ2-1 for the parts outside the CDR3, the full variable domain is GAGVSQTPSNKVTEKGKYVELRCDPISGHTALYWYRQSLGQGPEFLIYFQGTGAADDSGLPNDRFFAVRPEGSVSTLKIQRTERGDSAVYLCASSFSGQGNNEQFFGPGTRLTVL.

The chain couples TRBV6-1 to TRBJ2-2, with D tentatively TRBD1 (6 bases). There are 15 residues in the CDR3. Trimming took off 6 bases at V and 5 bases at J, with 16 bases between the two ends. Germline CDR1 MNHNS, CDR2 SASEGT. CDR3 nucleotides: TGTGCCAGCAGGGGGGCCTCCACCTTGACCGGGGAGCTGTTTTTT. It specifies CASRGASTLTGELFF.

CDR3 residues: CAISESSGASYEQYF. CDR3 in DNA: TGTGCCATCAGTGAGTCTTCGGGGGCATCCTACGAGCAGTACTTC. The chain recombines TRBV10-3 with TRBJ2-7, with D perhaps assigned TRBD1 or TRBD2 (6 bases each). The CDR3 extends over 15 amino acids. Germline-derived CDR1 and CDR2 are ENHRY and SYGVKD. V was shortened by 0 bases and J by 1 base, with 10 bases between the two germline ends.

This clone came up once. This chain links TRBV7-3 with TRBJ2-3; 8 bases are a match to TRBD2. V gave up 1 base and J gave up 5 bases; unmatched junction bases: 5. In germline, CDR1 is SGHTA, CDR2 FQGTGA. This CDR3 region has 15 residues. The CDR3 loop is CASSLIGGDRDTQYF. As DNA, the CDR3 is TGTGCCAGCAGCTTAATCGGGGGGGATAGAGATACGCAGTATTTT.

In its sample, this clone was seen a few times. The chain has TRBV30 and TRBJ1-2, with D maybe TRBD1 (5 bases). Germline-derived CDR1 and CDR2 are GTSNPN and SVGIG (reference sequence). The CDR3 sequence is 12 residues long. V shed 1 base and J shed 5 bases, with 8 bases lying between them. CDR3 in amino acids: CAWSESGYGYTF. The CDR3, as DNA: TGTGCCTGGAGTGAGTCAGGGTATGGCTACACCTTC.

V usage is TRBV30 and J usage is TRBJ1-6, with 11 nucleotides matching TRBD1. The CDR3 length is 15 residues. Germline assignment: CDR1 GTSNPN and CDR2 SVGIG (reference sequence). V was clipped by 7 bases and J by 7 bases; unmatched bases: 9. The CDR3 is CAFDSGTGGNSPLHF. The CDR3 DNA is TGTGCCTTCGATTCCGGGACAGGGGGGAATTCACCCCTCCACTTT.

The rearrangement links TRBV18 to TRBJ1-2, with 9 bases fitting TRBD1. This CDR3 has 14 amino acids. V trimming: 5 bases; J trimming: 5 bases; junction bases outside the gene matches: 6. Per germline, CDR1 KGHSH and CDR2 LQKENI. The CDR3 DNA reads TGTGCCAGCTCAGAACAGGGGGCAGAATATGGCTACACCTTC. Translating it yields CASSEQGAEYGYTF.